The present T cell receptor beta chain was sequenced within a study of blood T cell repertoires in COVID-19. About the study: Samples of COVID-19 (acute and convalescent) were obtained from the United States, Italy and Spain.

Original data processing: Using reference gene primer amplification, nucleated cell counts were estimated. TCRdb's copy holds only in-frame clones and misses some; the assay was immunoSEQ multiplex PCR. The V and J calls and the clone size are those of that table, but D and trimming were determined from the DNA. The sample yields a few hundred thousand clones, approximately 85% seen once. The V segment lost 0 bases and the J segment 5 bases; nucleotides outside the gene matches: 3. The CDR3 is made up of 14 amino acids. The germline V gene has CDR1 MNHEY and CDR2 SVGAGI. Participant-given clinical history determined each cohort assignment. Before being deemed recovered, Cohort 3 donors had two negative PCRs, clearance, or symptom resolution. This clone was recorded once. The same CDR3 arises from other DNA sequences in this sample as well.

The sample taken for sequencing was PBMCs or T cells enriched from blood (not recorded which). J is TRBJ2-5 and V is TRBV6-5, with TRBD2 matching over 7 bases. The TCR originated in a woman between 45 and 60 years old who had recovered from COVID-19. CDR3 in amino acids: CASSYSGGGETQYF. The DNA for the CDR3 is TGTGCCAGCAGTTACTCTGGGGGAGGGGAGACCCAGTACTTC.